This T cell receptor beta chain was documented in a study of blood T cell repertoires in COVID-19. Turning to the study itself: The United States, Italy and Spain were the sources of the acute and convalescent COVID-19 samples. T cells, B-cell-depleted T cells, or PBMCs supplied cDNA or gDNA.

The CDR3 runs to 18 residues. The V end lost 5 bases, the J end lost 8 bases, and 27 bases lay between the germline ends. Germline V gene sequence: CDR1 MNHEY, CDR2 SVGEGT. This clone showed up just a few times. In the original processing: Reference gene primer amplification in the assay estimated nucleated cell counts. Here immunoSEQ multiplex PCR was the method, and the copy in TCRdb shows in-frame clones only, minus some. V, J and clone size derive from that table, while D and trimming were established from the DNA sequence. The sample yields roughly 350,000 clones, around 91% seen once. The TCR was taken from a woman aged 18-29 years who had recovered from COVID-19. The chain couples TRBV6-2 or TRBV6-3 to TRBJ2-2, with D possibly being TRBD2 (5 bases). The sample consisted of peripheral blood. The CDR3 sequence: CASSKYRGPGSPGGELFF. Here the CDR3 DNA reads TGTGCCAGCAGTAAATACCGAGGCCCGGGCAGTCCGGGAGGGGAGCTGTTTTTT.